The 2 T cell receptor beta chains presented below share a single source sample, sequenced in a study of blood T cell repertoires in COVID-19. Profiled with immunoSEQ multiplex PCR; TCRdb holds only in-frame clones, not every one. This table has roughly 380,000 clones, approximately 90% appearing once. The sequencing input was peripheral blood. These receptors originate from a woman aged 55-70 years with COVID-19, enrolled during active disease.

The chain employs TRBV28 and TRBJ2-7; 9 bases line up with TRBD1. Trimming removed 6 bases from V and 5 bases from J; junction bases left unmatched: 5. Germline V gene lookup returns CDR1 MDHEN and CDR2 SYDVKM. This CDR3 has 13 amino acids. The CDR3 loop reads CASSLGDRDEQYF. The CDR3 nucleotides read TGTGCCAGCAGCCTCGGGGACAGGGACGAGCAGTACTTC.

V gene TRBV4-2 combines with J gene TRBJ2-2; 8 nucleotides line up with TRBD2. The CDR3 contains 17 residues. CDR1 LGHNA and CDR2 YNFKEQ come from the germline V gene. The V gene end was trimmed by 0 bases and the J gene end by 1 base; junction bases not matched to a gene: 4. The CDR3 protein is CASSQDWAGGNTGELFF. The CDR3 DNA reads as TGTGCCAGCAGCCAAGATTGGGCGGGGGGGAACACCGGGGAGCTGTTTTTT.